These 32 T cell receptor beta chains came from one sample sequenced in a study of CD8 T cells in ankylosing spondylitis. MiXCR was run by TCRdb on the 5' RACE reads, yielding one entry per CDR3 protein. Of around 150,000 distinct CDR3 sequences in the sample, roughly 30% were seen once. Sequenced material: synovial fluid, either unsorted or a sorted T cell fraction (not recorded which). These receptor sequences come from a male donor with ankylosing spondylitis.

This clonotype was detected a few times. This chain connects TRBV12-3 or TRBV12-4 to TRBJ1-6; TRBD1 matches at 9 bases. The V and J ends lost 6 bases and 6 bases, in that order; junction bases with no gene match: 6. CDR3 size: 15 residues. CDR3 DNA sequence: TGTGCCAGCAGCCCCGGACAGGGGTTTAATTCACCCCTCCACTTT. This gives the protein CASSPGQGFNSPLHF.

This sequence joins TRBV27 and TRBJ1-5; TRBD1 might be the D (5 bases). The germline V and J ends were trimmed by 7 bases and 5 bases, with 15 bases remaining between them. The length of the CDR3 is 14 residues. Germline values: CDR1 MNHEY, CDR2 SMNVEV (reference sequence). CDR3 DNA: TGTGCCAGCAACCCCAGACAGTCCCATCAGCCCCAGCATTTT. The encoded protein is CASNPRQSHQPQHF.

CDR3 protein: CASSQAHSRSEQFF. CDR3 DNA sequence: TGCGCCAGCAGCCAAGCGCACAGTCGATCGGAGCAGTTCTTC. The V call is TRBV4-1, the J call TRBJ2-1; no firm D call. Germline CDR1 and CDR2: MGHRA and YSYEKL. Trimming cost V 1 base and J 10 bases, with 14 bases left between them. The CDR3 is 14 amino acids.

The V call is TRBV11-3, the J call TRBJ1-2, with TRBD1 matching 7 bases. V was clipped by 0 bases and J by 5 bases; unmatched bases: 9. Germline V gene data show CDR1 as SGHNT and CDR2 as YENEEA. The CDR3 sequence is 16 residues long. CDR3 nucleotides: TGTGCCAGCAGCTTAGATCGCGACAGGGCTATTTATGGCTACACCTTC. This codes for CASSLDRDRAIYGYTF.

V usage is TRBV3-1 and J usage is TRBJ1-5, with a possible D match to TRBD1 (5 bases). Germline-derived CDR1 and CDR2 are LGHDT and YNNKEL (reference sequence). The CDR3 runs to 12 residues. The ends were cut back, 5 bases at V and 7 bases at J, with 9 bases in the middle. The CDR3 sequence is CASSTGLQPQHF. The CDR3 DNA reads TGTGCCAGCAGCACGGGACTCCAGCCCCAGCATTTT.

This clonotype showed up just a few times. V usage is TRBV7-2 and J usage is TRBJ2-1, with 9 bases that match TRBD2. With 3 bases clipped from V and 3 bases from J, the junction kept 3 bases outside the gene matches. Germline V gene sequence: CDR1 SGHTA, CDR2 FQGNSA. The CDR3 length is 15 residues. The CDR3 DNA reads TGTGCCAGCAGCTTTGAGCGGGGGGACTACAATGAGCAGTTCTTC. This translates into CASSFERGDYNEQFF.

The V call is TRBV12-3 or TRBV12-4, the J call TRBJ2-3, with TRBD2 matching over 7 bases. The trim removed 5 bases at V and 0 bases at J, leaving 2 bases unmatched. This CDR3 has 14 residues. The CDR3, as DNA: TGTGCCAGCAGTAGCGGGATTAGCACAGATACGCAGTATTTT. It specifies CASSSGISTDTQYF.

The chain is built from TRBV7-9 and TRBJ1-1, with a weak D call TRBD1 (6 bases). There are 14 residues in the CDR3. Trimming removed 4 bases from V and 3 bases from J, with 12 bases in between. The germline V gene encodes CDR1 SEHNR and CDR2 FQNEAQ (reference sequence). CDR3 residues: CASSSQGSDTEAFF. The DNA of the CDR3 is TGTGCCAGCAGCTCTCAGGGGTCCGACACTGAAGCTTTCTTT.

The V and J genes are TRBV7-3 and TRBJ2-2; maybe TRBD1 (6 bases). Between the trimmed V and J ends, which lost 5 bases and 5 bases, there was a span of 15 bases. The length of the CDR3 is 15 residues. In germline, CDR1 is SGHTA, CDR2 FQGTGA. CDR3 residues: CASSPGGGRTGELFF. CDR3 sequence (DNA): TGTGCCAGCAGCCCAGGTGGGGGCAGGACCGGGGAGCTGTTTTTT.

This clonotype was observed a handful of times. CDR3 loop: CASSPLTLNEQFF. CDR3 sequence (DNA): TGTGCCAGCTCACCCCTCACCCTGAATGAGCAGTTCTTC. This sequence joins TRBV18 and TRBJ2-1; no firm D call. Trimming cost V 3 bases and J 7 bases, with 10 bases left between them. This CDR3 region has 13 residues. From germline, CDR1 is KGHSH and CDR2 LQKENI.

The rearrangement joins TRBV20-1 to TRBJ1-1; D call uncertain. V gave up 3 bases and J gave up 7 bases, with 21 bases separating them. Germline V gene lookup returns CDR1 DFQATT and CDR2 SNEGSKA (reference sequence). The CDR3 has 15 residues. This CDR3 reads CSASRRSMLSGEAFF. The CDR3 DNA reads TGCAGTGCTAGTCGCCGATCGATGCTCAGTGGTGAAGCTTTCTTT.

This clonotype was counted between two and nine times. The chain employs TRBV24-1 and TRBJ1-2; possible D gene TRBD1, 5 bases. CDR3 size: 16 residues. The V gene's germline CDR1 is KGHDR and CDR2 SFDVKD. V shed 4 bases and J shed 3 bases, with 17 bases lying between them. For the CDR3, the DNA is TGTGCCACCAGTGACGGGAGCCAGGGTCAGGACTATGGCTACACCTTC. Its translation is CATSDGSQGQDYGYTF.

This clonotype was seen more than once but under ten times. This chain links TRBV12-3 or TRBV12-4 with TRBJ2-1; 11 nucleotides match TRBD1. The CDR3 runs to 15 residues. Unmatched junction bases numbered 6, after V lost 5 bases and J lost 6 bases. The CDR3 sequence is CASSQPGTGGNEQFF. CDR3 coding DNA: TGTGCCAGCAGTCAACCCGGGACAGGGGGCAATGAGCAGTTCTTC.

The chain has TRBV12-3 or TRBV12-4 and TRBJ1-1, with 7 bases lining up with TRBD1. The CDR3 runs 15 residues. Germline trimming cut 6 bases from V and 4 bases from J; bases unmatched to any gene: 11. This chain's CDR3 is CASRFGQARGTEAFF. The CDR3 bases are TGTGCCAGCAGATTCGGACAGGCCAGAGGCACTGAAGCTTTCTTT.

V usage is TRBV4-2 and J usage is TRBJ2-1; D perhaps matches TRBD2 (6 bases). V was trimmed by 4 bases and J by 6 bases, leaving 13 bases between them. This CDR3 has 14 residues. Per germline, CDR1 LGHNA and CDR2 YNFKEQ. CDR3 DNA: TGTGCCAGCAGCCTGGCGGGGAGTTCCAATGAGCAGTTCTTC. Protein: CASSLAGSSNEQFF.

V is TRBV20-1 and J is TRBJ2-4, with 11 nucleotides matching TRBD2. The CDR3 has 15 amino acids. With V trimmed by 3 bases and J by 5 bases, 6 bases remained unmatched. Germline V gene data show CDR1 as DFQATT and CDR2 as SNEGSKA (reference sequence). The CDR3 nucleotides read TGCAGTGCTAGCCCTAGCGGGGGGACCCAAAACATTCAGTACTTC. Protein: CSASPSGGTQNIQYF.

The chain recombines TRBV23-1 with TRBJ2-6; D not resolved. Being an ORF, TRBV23-1 has a function that is uncertain. This CDR3 is built from 16 residues. V was cut by 5 bases and J by 0 bases, with 11 bases left in between. The CDR3 region is CASSRLSNSGANVLTF. CDR3 nucleotide sequence: TGCGCCAGCAGTAGATTAAGCAACTCTGGGGCCAACGTCCTGACTTTC.

This chain joins TRBV6-5 and TRBJ1-2, with D possibly TRBD1 on 5 matching bases. Germline assignment: CDR1 MNHEY and CDR2 SVGAGI. The CDR3 is made up of 14 amino acids. V dropped 3 bases and J dropped 1 base, with 9 bases sitting between them. DNA of the CDR3: TGTGCCAGCAGTTATAAGGGGCTTAACTATGGCTACACCTTC. This codes for CASSYKGLNYGYTF.

The chain employs TRBV5-1 and TRBJ2-5; D remains unclear. CDR1 SGHRS and CDR2 YFSETQ come from the germline V gene. V lost 4 bases and J 9 bases, leaving 22 bases between the germline ends. The CDR3 length is 15 residues. The CDR3 bases are TGCGCCAGCAGCCCCTCCGAATTTAAGCGTGTGGCCCAGTACTTC. Protein: CASSPSEFKRVAQYF.

In its sample, this clonotype was seen many times. The chain recombines TRBV12-3 or TRBV12-4 with TRBJ2-1; 12 bases agree with TRBD2. J lost 3 bases, V lost 2 bases, and 11 bases had no gene match. The CDR3 spans 19 residues. CDR3 nucleotide sequence: TGTGCCAGCAGTTTAAGTGGATTGACTAGCGGGAGACTCTACAATGAGCAGTTCTTC. This gives the protein CASSLSGLTSGRLYNEQFF.

The rearrangement links TRBV5-1 to TRBJ2-1; unclear D gene. V was clipped by 4 bases and J by 0 bases, with 8 bases between them. Germline V gene lookup returns CDR1 SGHRS and CDR2 YFSETQ. The CDR3 covers 14 residues. Written as DNA, the CDR3 is TGCGCCAGCAGCCCCCTATCCTCCTACAATGAGCAGTTCTTC. Its protein is CASSPLSSYNEQFF.

The chain couples TRBV10-3 to TRBJ2-3, with a tentative D call TRBD1 (6 bases). Deletions cut 1 base from V and 3 bases from J, with 8 bases between. Per the germline V gene, CDR1 is ENHRY and CDR2 is SYGVKD. The CDR3 runs to 14 residues. As DNA, the CDR3 is TGTGCCATCAGTGAGTTAACAGGGACAGATACGCAGTATTTT. Protein sequence: CAISELTGTDTQYF.

The chain's CDR3 is CASGRSGSGNTIYF. Here the CDR3 DNA reads TGTGCCAGCGGGCGTAGTGGCTCTGGAAACACCATATATTTT. The genes are TRBV12-3 or TRBV12-4 and TRBJ1-3; D is unresolved. The CDR3 length is 14 residues. Trimming removed 8 bases at V and 0 bases at J, with 11 bases between.

This clonotype showed up just a few times. CDR3 sequence: CASSQEPVTGGIGYTF. The CDR3 bases are TGCGCCAGCAGCCAAGAACCCGTGACAGGGGGGATTGGCTACACCTTC. This rearrangement joins TRBV4-1 to TRBJ1-2; 9 nucleotides align to TRBD1. Germline V gives CDR1 MGHRA, CDR2 YSYEKL. J lost 7 bases, V lost 0 bases, and 9 bases had no gene match. The CDR3 runs 16 residues.

The chain recombines TRBV20-1 with TRBJ2-3; D gene unclear. The ends were cut back, 6 bases at V and 0 bases at J, with 10 bases in the middle. CDR1 and CDR2 from the germline V gene are DFQATT and SNEGSKA (reference sequence). The CDR3 spans 13 residues. CDR3 bases: TGCAGTGCGCCAGACGAGAGCACAGATACGCAGTATTTT. Protein product: CSAPDESTDTQYF.

This clonotype occurred a few times. This sequence joins TRBV29-1 and TRBJ1-1; tentative D call: TRBD1 (6 bases). The V end was cut by 3 bases, the J end by 0 bases, with 8 bases between. CDR1 SQVTM and CDR2 ANQGSEA come from the germline V gene. The CDR3 has 13 residues. CDR3 nucleotide sequence: TGCAGCGTTGACCAGGGGATGAACACTGAAGCTTTCTTT. It specifies CSVDQGMNTEAFF.

This clonotype showed up just a few times. This CDR3 reads CSASRAGGLQLYEQYF. CDR3 nucleotides: TGCAGTGCTAGCAGGGCGGGAGGACTTCAACTCTACGAGCAGTACTTC. The gene calls are TRBV20-1 and TRBJ2-7; 8 nucleotides line up with TRBD2. V shed 3 bases, J shed 3 bases, and the junction held 13 bases outside the gene matches. Germline V lookup: CDR1 DFQATT, CDR2 SNEGSKA (reference sequence). The CDR3 sequence is 16 residues long.

The CDR3 sequence: CASTPWGGEAFF. The CDR3, as DNA: TGTGCCAGCACCCCCTGGGGCGGTGAAGCTTTCTTT. V and J are TRBV11-1 and TRBJ1-1; a possible D gene is TRBD1 (5 bases). Germline lookup yields CDR1 SGHAT and CDR2 FQDESV (reference sequence). The CDR3 is 12 residues long. Trimming stripped 7 bases from V and 7 bases from J, with 13 bases between. The whole variable domain, filled in from reference TRBV11-1 and TRBJ1-1, reads EAEVAQSPRYKITEKSQAVAFWCDPISGHATLYWYRQILGQGPELLVQFQDESVVDDSQLPKDRFSAERLKGVDSTLKIQPAELGDSAMYLCASTPWGGEAFFGQGTRLTVV.

This clonotype was seen more than once but under ten times. The chain joins TRBV4-1 to TRBJ2-4; 15 bases map to TRBD2. Germline CDR1 MGHRA, CDR2 YSYEKL. This CDR3 comprises 20 residues. The V segment lost 4 bases and the J segment 3 bases; nucleotides outside the gene matches: 13. CDR3 bases: TGCGCCAGCAGCCCCGGGACCGGACTAGCGGGAGGGGGGCTCAAAAACATTCAGTACTTC. As protein: CASSPGTGLAGGGLKNIQYF.

The rearrangement links TRBV6-1 to TRBJ1-2, with 7 bases identical to TRBD1. V gave up 9 bases and J gave up 3 bases; unmatched junction bases: 7. This CDR3 spans 13 amino acids. Germline loops: CDR1 MNHNS, CDR2 SASEGT. The CDR3 here is CASARDSYYGYTF. CDR3 coding DNA: TGTGCCAGTGCCAGGGACAGTTACTATGGCTACACCTTC.

This rearrangement joins TRBV20-1 to TRBJ1-2; TRBD1 is a possible D gene (5 bases). V lost 3 bases to trimming and J lost 0 bases, with 11 bases between them. Germline V lookup: CDR1 DFQATT, CDR2 SNEGSKA (reference sequence). This CDR3 contains 14 residues. The CDR3 region is CSASRDGTNYGYTF. As DNA, the CDR3 is TGCAGTGCTAGCAGGGACGGGACTAACTATGGCTACACCTTC.

This clonotype was observed at least ten times. This chain links TRBV24-1 with TRBJ2-1, with D unresolved. V was trimmed by 0 bases and J by 7 bases, leaving 12 bases between them. The CDR3 runs to 15 residues. Germline-derived CDR1 and CDR2 are KGHDR and SFDVKD. For the CDR3, the DNA is TGTGCCACCAGTGATTTGAACGCTAGGCAGAATGAGCAGTTCTTC. It is translated as CATSDLNARQNEQFF.